One and the same sample provided the 32 T cell receptor beta chains below, sequenced in a study of blood T cells in healthy people across ages. It was with a sample-barcoded 5' primer and a J-beta primer mix that a second PCR of roughly 6 to 12 cycles was run. TCRdb ran MiXCR on the 5' RACE reads and lists one entry per CDR3 protein. The profile shows more than 550,000 distinct CDR3 sequences, 22% of them singletons. The specimen was blood. These receptors all stem from an older man in good health.

This clonotype was observed many times. V and J are TRBV11-2 and TRBJ2-5; TRBD2 agrees at 11 bases. Gene TRBJ2-1 matches the end of the DNA better, so the J call may be wrong. The CDR3 consists of 14 residues. Looked up from germline, CDR1 is SGHAT and CDR2 is FQNNGV. CDR3 residues: CASSTSGIYNEQFF. DNA for the CDR3: TGTGCCAGTTCGACTAGCGGGATATACAATGAGCAGTTCTTC.

The chain uses TRBV5-6 and TRBJ2-1, with 11 bases that match TRBD2. V lost 5 bases to trimming and J lost 4 bases; unmatched junction nucleotides: 11. Germline CDR1 and CDR2: SGHDT and YYEEEE. The length of the CDR3 is 17 residues. CDR3 loop: CASSLGLAGLEYNEQFF. The CDR3 bases are TGTGCCAGCAGTCTAGGACTAGCGGGCCTTGAATACAATGAGCAGTTCTTC.

This clonotype was observed a single time. J is TRBJ2-3 and V is TRBV5-5, with 16 bases identical to TRBD2. The CDR3 is 18 amino acids. J was trimmed by 2 bases and V by 4 bases; bases with no gene match: 7. Germline-derived CDR1 and CDR2 are SGHKS and YYEKEE (reference sequence). CDR3 bases: TGTGCCAGCAGCCCCCCGGGACTAGCGGGAGGGGCCACAGATACGCAGTATTTT. Protein sequence: CASSPPGLAGGATDTQYF.

This clonotype was seen more than once but under ten times. A much larger clone differs from this one at a single base, so this may be a read error. Written as DNA, the CDR3 is TGCAGTGCTCCCCAGTCCCGCACAGATACGCAGTATTTT. Translating gives CSAPQSRTDTQYF. The chain employs TRBV20-1 and TRBJ2-3; D is undetermined. The V gene lost 5 bases and the J gene lost 1 base, with 10 bases spanning the gap. This CDR3 contains 13 residues. Germline assignment: CDR1 DFQATT and CDR2 SNEGSKA (reference sequence).

The chain links TRBV7-2 to TRBJ2-7; a weak D match, TRBD1 (5 bases). The CDR3 sequence is 13 residues long. Between the trimmed V and J ends, which lost 7 bases and 4 bases, there was a span of 14 bases. Germline values: CDR1 SGHTA, CDR2 FQGNSA. This chain's CDR3 is CASKQGNKYEQYF. CDR3 in DNA: TGTGCCAGCAAGCAGGGTAATAAGTACGAGCAGTACTTC.

The rearrangement links TRBV7-6 to TRBJ2-3, with TRBD1 identical over 8 bases. CDR1 and CDR2 from the germline V gene are SGHVS and FNYEAQ. V shed 5 bases and J 5 bases; nucleotides not matched to a gene: 15. The CDR3 is 17 amino acids. CDR3 in amino acids: CASSRLGQGKWIDTQYF. CDR3 bases: TGTGCCAGCAGCCGCCTAGGACAGGGAAAATGGATAGATACGCAGTATTTT. The full variable domain, in which reference TRBV7-6 and TRBJ2-3 provide the parts outside the CDR3, is GAGVSQSPRYKVTKRGQDVALRCDPISGHVSLYWYRQALGQGPEFLTYFNYEAQQDKSGLPNDRFSAERPEGSISTLTIQRTEQRDSAMYRCASSRLGQGKWIDTQYFGPGTRLTVL.

This clonotype turned up a few times. The chain has TRBV6-2 or TRBV6-3 and TRBJ2-1; the match to TRBD2 covers 7 bases. The CDR3 sequence is 18 residues long. Germline lookup yields CDR1 MNHEY and CDR2 SVGEGT. The trim removed 6 bases at V and 6 bases at J, leaving 20 bases unmatched. CDR3 in DNA: TGTGCCAGCAGCCACCGGGCCCCATTAGCGGGTGGAAGCAATGAGCAGTTCTTC. Amino acids: CASSHRAPLAGGSNEQFF.

This clonotype has more than one count but fewer than ten. The chain links TRBV3-1 to TRBJ1-6; D remains ambiguous. The germline V and J ends were trimmed by 3 bases and 6 bases, with 9 bases remaining between them. This CDR3 is 14 amino acids long. The germline V gene encodes CDR1 LGHDT and CDR2 YNNKEL (reference sequence). CDR3 region: CASSHEAGNSPLHF. Written as DNA, the CDR3 is TGTGCCAGCAGCCACGAGGCGGGTAATTCACCCCTCCACTTT.

The chain has TRBV12-3 or TRBV12-4 and TRBJ2-5, with TRBD2 matching over 11 bases. CDR3 length: 16 amino acids. V gave up 5 bases and J gave up 6 bases; unmatched junction bases: 11. CDR3 in DNA: TGTGCCAGCAGTCCAGGGACTAGCGGAGGGGAAAAGACCCAGTACTTC. As protein: CASSPGTSGGEKTQYF.

This clonotype was detected only once. The junction differs from germline at one of its ends, possibly a read error. The genes are TRBV20-1 and TRBJ2-3; D is perhaps TRBD2 (6 bases). This CDR3 has 16 residues. CDR1 is DFQATT, CDR2 SNEGSKA, per germline (reference sequence). Written as DNA, the CDR3 is TGCAGTGCTAGAGGGGGGACTTTTGGCATCACAGATACGCAGTCTTTT. Protein sequence: CSARGGTFGITDTQSF.

V usage is TRBV5-1 and J usage is TRBJ2-3; no clear D gene. This CDR3 comprises 13 residues. The germline V gene has CDR1 SGHRS and CDR2 YFSETQ. V lost 0 bases to trimming and J lost 8 bases, with 10 bases between them. CDR3 nucleotides: TGCGCCAGCAGCTTGGACTCCACGGGTACGCAGTATTTT. It specifies CASSLDSTGTQYF.

The table lists this clonotype with a few counts. The chain recombines TRBV29-1 with TRBJ2-5; D remains ambiguous. This CDR3 spans 12 amino acids. Germline assignment: CDR1 SQVTM and CDR2 ANQGSEA. V gave up 4 bases and J gave up 3 bases, with 9 bases separating them. CDR3 region: CSVVVRKETQYF. CDR3 sequence (DNA): TGCAGCGTTGTGGTACGGAAAGAGACCCAGTACTTC.

This clonotype showed up just a few times. CDR3 DNA sequence: TGTGCCAGCAGTGGAGGGACTAGCGGACCCTCCCCCAAAAACATTCAGTACTTC. Translated, it gives CASSGGTSGPSPKNIQYF. The gene calls are TRBV6-6 and TRBJ2-4; TRBD2 agrees at 11 bases. V shed 5 bases, J shed 2 bases, and the junction held 11 bases outside the gene matches. This CDR3 is 18 amino acids long. The germline CDR1 and CDR2 sequences are MNHNY and SVGAGI (reference sequence).

In its sample, this clonotype was seen a few times. V and J are TRBV18 and TRBJ1-1; D possibly corresponds to TRBD1 (5 bases). The V end was cut by 3 bases, the J end by 3 bases, with 11 bases between. This CDR3 contains 14 residues. The V gene's germline CDR1 is KGHSH and CDR2 LQKENI. The CDR3 DNA reads TGTGCCAGCTCACCGGAACCAGGGTACACTGAAGCTTTCTTT. Encoded protein: CASSPEPGYTEAFF.

This clonotype has a handful of counts. The chain links TRBV2 to TRBJ1-1, with D tentatively TRBD1 (5 bases). Germline-derived CDR1 and CDR2 are SNHLY and FYNNEI. CDR3 length: 15 amino acids. V gave up 4 bases and J gave up 3 bases, with 15 bases separating them. This CDR3 reads CASSVLGGRDTEAFF. The DNA of the CDR3 is TGTGCCAGCAGTGTGTTGGGGGGGAGAGACACTGAAGCTTTCTTT.

J is TRBJ1-2 and V is TRBV4-1; D perhaps matches TRBD1 (5 bases). With 4 bases removed from V and 4 bases from J, the gap between germline ends came to 13 bases. Germline CDR1 MGHRA, CDR2 YSYEKL. There are 14 residues in the CDR3. CDR3 coding DNA: TGCGCCAGCAGCCCGGACACCTCCGGCTATGGCTACACCTTC. Translation: CASSPDTSGYGYTF.

There are a few counts of this clonotype. The chain is built from TRBV28 and TRBJ1-1; D is unclear. Trimming took 6 bases from V and 0 from J, leaving 8 bases between them. The CDR3 extends over 13 amino acids. From germline, CDR1 is MDHEN and CDR2 SYDVKM. CDR3 sequence: CASSYTVNTEAFF. In DNA form, the CDR3 reads TGTGCCAGCAGCTATACAGTGAACACTGAAGCTTTCTTT.

This clonotype was picked up many times. The chain couples TRBV29-1 to TRBJ1-2; TRBD1 agrees at 10 bases. CDR1 and CDR2 from the germline V gene are SQVTM and ANQGSEA. The J segment lost 6 bases and the V segment lost 5 bases, leaving 9 bases of the junction unmatched. This CDR3 contains 14 residues. CDR3 bases: TGCAGCGTTCTAACGACAGGGGGCGTGGATGGCTACACCTTC. Its protein product is CSVLTTGGVDGYTF.

A few counts support this clonotype. V gene TRBV30 combines with J gene TRBJ1-2; TRBD1 aligns across 7 bases. The J segment lost 0 bases and the V segment lost 0 bases, leaving 10 bases of the junction unmatched. The CDR3 loop spans 17 amino acids. CDR1 and CDR2 (germline): GTSNPN, SVGIG (reference sequence). CDR3 protein: CAWSVIGTAKPNYGYTF. Here the CDR3 DNA reads TGTGCCTGGAGTGTAATAGGGACAGCGAAACCTAACTATGGCTACACCTTC.

This chain connects TRBV28 to TRBJ2-7; TRBD2 agrees at 11 bases. CDR3 length: 15 residues. Germline CDR1 is MDHEN and CDR2 is SYDVKM. The V segment lost 6 bases and the J segment 7 bases; nucleotides outside the gene matches: 11. CDR3 in DNA: TGTGCCAGCAGCAGGACTAGCGGGTATCTCGGGGAGCAGTACTTC. Amino acid sequence: CASSRTSGYLGEQYF.

This clonotype was seen a handful of times. The chain recombines TRBV30 with TRBJ1-2; 8 nucleotides line up with TRBD1. The J segment lost 7 bases and the V segment lost 8 bases, leaving 9 bases of the junction unmatched. Germline-derived CDR1 and CDR2 are GTSNPN and SVGIG (reference sequence). The CDR3 has 12 amino acids. The CDR3 DNA reads as TGTGCCCACCGGGGACAGGTTGGTGGCTACACCTTC. Encoded protein: CAHRGQVGGYTF.

This clonotype turned up a few times. The V gene is TRBV12-3 or TRBV12-4, the J gene TRBJ2-1, with TRBD2 matching 11 bases. Trimming removed 4 bases from V and 12 bases from J; junction bases left unmatched: 5. This CDR3 is built from 13 residues. As DNA, the CDR3 is TGTGCCAGCAGTTCTCGCCTAGCGGGAGGGCAGTTCTTC. This sequence encodes CASSSRLAGGQFF.

The chain combines TRBV12-3 or TRBV12-4 with TRBJ2-1; D gene unclear. With 5 bases removed from V and 8 bases from J, the gap between germline ends came to 7 bases. This CDR3 is built from 11 residues. CDR3 loop: CASSRVDEQFF. CDR3 DNA: TGTGCCAGCAGTCGAGTCGATGAGCAGTTCTTC.

This clonotype was observed a handful of times. The V call is TRBV7-9, the J call TRBJ2-1; D ambiguous. Trimming left V 4 bases short and J 15 bases short, with 7 bases between. The CDR3 has 9 residues. CDR1 and CDR2 (germline): SEHNR, FQNEAQ (reference sequence). CDR3 in DNA: TGTGCCAGCAGCTCAGATGCGTTCTTC. Residues: CASSSDAFF.

The sample holds a few counts of this clonotype. The chain is built from TRBV3-1 and TRBJ2-1; 8 bases map to TRBD2. Per the germline V gene, CDR1 is LGHDT and CDR2 is YNNKEL (reference sequence). The CDR3 totals 15 residues. The trim removed 4 bases at V and 4 bases at J, leaving 6 bases unmatched. CDR3 nucleotides: TGTGCCAGCAGCCGCATGACTAGCGCTTACAATGAGCAGTTCTTC. Encoded protein: CASSRMTSAYNEQFF.

V is TRBV14 and J is TRBJ2-1; 9 positions agree with TRBD2. This CDR3 comprises 21 residues. CDR1 SGHDN and CDR2 FVKESK come from the germline V gene. Trimming at V came to 1 base and at J to 5 bases, leaving 21 bases not matched to a gene. CDR3 DNA: TGTGCCAGCAGCCAAGGCATCGGACTAGCGCCCTACAGAACACGAGACAATGAGCAGTTCTTC. Amino acids: CASSQGIGLAPYRTRDNEQFF.

The chain couples TRBV20-1 to TRBJ1-6, with TRBD1 identical over 9 bases. The germline V gene encodes CDR1 DFQATT and CDR2 SNEGSKA (reference sequence). V trimming: 2 bases; J trimming: 10 bases; junction bases outside the gene matches: 6. CDR3 length equals 14 residues. CDR3 sequence (DNA): TGCAGTGCTAGAACGGACAGGGGTAAATCACCCCTCCACTTT. Translated, it gives CSARTDRGKSPLHF.

This chain uses TRBV19 with TRBJ1-4; D is unclear. The CDR3 spans 15 residues. Germline V gene lookup returns CDR1 LNHDA and CDR2 SQIVND (reference sequence). V dropped 4 bases and J dropped 1 base, with 10 bases sitting between them. The CDR3 nucleotides are TGTGCCAGTAGTACTCTCCCGGGAACTAATGAAAAACTGTTTTTT. Translating gives CASSTLPGTNEKLFF.

This chain uses TRBV11-3 with TRBJ2-1; 8 nucleotides line up with TRBD1. The CDR3 sequence is 15 residues long. Germline V gene sequence: CDR1 SGHNT, CDR2 YENEEA. The junction had 5 bases not matched to a gene; V was cut back by 7 bases and J by 0 bases. As DNA, the CDR3 is TGTGCCAGCAACAGGGGGTACAGCTCCTACAATGAGCAGTTCTTC. This translates into CASNRGYSSYNEQFF. The complete variable domain, with remaining parts taken from reference TRBV11-3 and TRBJ2-1, reads EAGVVQSPRYKIIEKKQPVAFWCNPISGHNTLYWYLQNLGQGPELLIRYENEEAVDDSQLPKDRFSAERLKGVDSTLKIQPAELGDSAVYLCASNRGYSSYNEQFFGPGTRLTVL.

A word on this clonotype: Mismatch with germline at one junction end may stem from a read error. The V and J genes are TRBV7-9 and TRBJ2-3, with D unresolved. CDR3 length equals 16 residues. Germline V gene sequence: CDR1 SEHNR, CDR2 FQNEAQ (reference sequence). The chain's CDR3 is CANSPPQEPSTDTQYF. The CDR3, as DNA: TGTGCCAACAGCCCCCCCCAGGAGCCTAGCACAGATACGCAGTATTTT.

This chain links TRBV18 with TRBJ2-7; D remains unclear. V lost 5 bases, J lost 6 bases, and 11 bases lay in between. The germline CDR1 and CDR2 sequences are KGHSH and LQKENI. This CDR3 region has 12 residues. DNA of the CDR3: TGTGCCAGCTCAGAACCGTCAAGCGAGCAGTACTTC. The encoded protein is CASSEPSSEQYF.

The genes are TRBV29-1 and TRBJ2-3; D is perhaps TRBD1 (6 bases). Trimming cost V 0 bases and J 0 bases, with 16 bases left between them. The CDR3 contains 17 residues. Looked up from germline, CDR1 is SQVTM and CDR2 is ANQGSEA. The CDR3 nucleotides are TGCAGCGTTGAAGATCGTCAGGGGCGTGGGAGCACAGATACGCAGTATTTT. It is translated as CSVEDRQGRGSTDTQYF.